This TCR beta chain is from a study of T cell changes during pregnancy in multiple sclerosis. The CDR3 spans 15 residues. V lost 5 bases and J lost 4; bases outside the gene matches: 10. CDR1 is MNHNS, CDR2 SASEGT, per germline. The repertoire was sequenced with immunoSEQ multiplex PCR; TCRdb's copy has only in-frame clones and lacks some. This repertoire shows over 100,000 clones, approximately 90% found once; its top ten account for 1.5% to 1.7%. The sample consisted of peripheral blood, taken in the third trimester of pregnancy. The sequence was collected from a female donor with multiple sclerosis, enrolled in a pregnancy study. The V gene is TRBV6-1, the J gene TRBJ2-5; 7 bases fit TRBD1. The CDR3 sequence is CASSLNPTGRETQYF. DNA for the CDR3: TGTGCCAGCAGTCTCAATCCGACAGGGCGAGAGACCCAGTACTTC.